These 32 T cell receptor beta chains originate from one sample sequenced in a study of blood T cells in healthy people across ages. Next came a second PCR, run for roughly 6 to 11 cycles, which used a sample-barcoded 5' primer along with a J-beta primer mix. TCRdb redid the calling of the 5' RACE reads with MiXCR, one entry per CDR3 protein. Among roughly 1.7 million distinct CDR3 sequences listed, around 35% were seen once. Sequencing input: blood. Every receptor here comes from a woman aged 30 to 39 in good health.

This clonotype occurred a few times. The J gene is TRBJ1-5, the V gene TRBV7-2; no firm D call. Germline values: CDR1 SGHTA, CDR2 FQGNSA. With 8 bases removed from V and 0 bases from J, the gap between germline ends came to 8 bases. The CDR3 is 13 amino acids. The CDR3 DNA reads TGTGCCAGCGCGAGGGCTAGCAATCAGCCCCAGCATTTT. Amino acid sequence: CASARASNQPQHF.

This clonotype was observed a handful of times. The genes are TRBV7-8 and TRBJ1-2; 9 bases match TRBD1. V was clipped by 5 bases and J by 8 bases; unmatched bases: 12. Germline V gene data show CDR1 as SGHVS and CDR2 as FQNEAQ. This CDR3 contains 15 residues. The CDR3 DNA follows: TGTGCCAGCAGCAAGCCTACAGGGGGCTTAGGCGGCTACACCTTC. Amino acids: CASSKPTGGLGGYTF.

This clonotype was recorded a few times. The rearrangement uses TRBV3-1 and TRBJ2-3; 10 positions agree with TRBD1. This CDR3 contains 15 residues. After removal of 4 bases from V and 5 bases from J, the junction contained 6 bases not matched to a gene. The germline CDR1 and CDR2 sequences are LGHDT and YNNKEL (reference sequence). The CDR3 coding sequence is TGTGCCAGCAGCCCCGGGACAGGGGAGGTAGATACGCAGTATTTT. This sequence encodes CASSPGTGEVDTQYF.

As to this clonotype: A read error is possible here, since a much larger clone lies one base away. The V and J genes are TRBV29-1 and TRBJ2-5; 8 bases fit TRBD1. Germline V lookup: CDR1 SQVTM, CDR2 ANQGSEA. The length of the CDR3 is 14 residues. J gave up 9 bases and V 1 base, and 10 bases lay outside the gene matches. The CDR3 region is CSVEVPLDRGPQYF. DNA for the CDR3: TGCAGCGTTGAAGTACCACTCGACAGGGGTCCCCAGTACTTC.

This clonotype came up once. One end of the junction fails to match germline, which may point to a read error. The J gene is TRBJ2-5, the V gene TRBV5-1; D perhaps matches TRBD1 (5 bases). The DNA end favors TRBJ2-7, so the J call may be wrong. The CDR3 consists of 15 residues. Germline V lookup: CDR1 SGHRS, CDR2 YFSETQ. The CDR3 region has the DNA TGCGCCAGCAGCTGGAACAGGAACCTCTCCTGCGAGCAGTACTTC. Protein sequence: CASSWNRNLSCEQYF.

The chain has TRBV12-3 or TRBV12-4 and TRBJ2-3; D is undetermined. The V and J ends lost 5 bases and 0 bases respectively, with 12 bases between them. CDR3 length equals 15 residues. Written as DNA, the CDR3 is TGTGCCAGCAGTACCCGACCCGCTAGCACAGATACGCAGTATTTT. It codes for CASSTRPASTDTQYF.

About this clonotype itself: Possible read error: a much larger clone is one base away. V gene TRBV7-2 combines with J gene TRBJ2-4; D uncertain. The J call may be mistaken, given a closer DNA end match to TRBJ2-7. Per germline, CDR1 SGHTA and CDR2 FQGNSA. The CDR3 sequence is 12 residues long. CDR3 coding DNA: TGTGCCAGCAGCGCCCCTTCCTACGAGCAGTACTTC. Its protein product is CASSAPSYEQYF.

A note on this clonotype: It may be a read error: a sequence one base away is much more abundant. V usage is TRBV29-1 and J usage is TRBJ2-1, with no clear D. The CDR3 extends over 12 amino acids. From germline, CDR1 is SQVTM and CDR2 ANQGSEA. The CDR3 loop is CSVLEPPNGQFF. In nucleotides, the CDR3 is TGCAGCGTTTTGGAGCCTCCCAATGGGCAGTTCTTC.

This clonotype has just a few counts. This chain joins TRBV12-3 or TRBV12-4 and TRBJ1-2, with a weak D call TRBD1 (5 bases). The CDR3 consists of 13 residues. Trimming shortened V by 4 bases and J by 8 bases, and 14 bases separated the two germline ends. CDR3 DNA: TGTGCCAGCAGTTCCGGGGGTAAAAGGGGCTACACCTTC. Its protein is CASSSGGKRGYTF.

The chain combines TRBV7-9 with TRBJ2-4; 7 positions match TRBD2. The J call may be faulty, since TRBJ2-7 better matches the DNA end. The CDR3 spans 17 residues. CDR1 is SEHNR, CDR2 FQNEAQ, per germline (reference sequence). In DNA form, the CDR3 reads TGTGCCAGCAGCTTAGTGAGGGGCCGGGACTATCCTTACGAGCAGTACTTC. Protein product: CASSLVRGRDYPYEQYF.

The table lists this clonotype with a count of one. This chain's CDR3 is CASSYSQLAGPDTQYF. In DNA, the CDR3 is TGTGCCAGCAGTTACTCCCAACTAGCGGGACCCGATACGCAGTATTTT. V and J are TRBV6-6 and TRBJ2-3, with 10 bases that match TRBD2. Germline-derived CDR1 and CDR2 are MNHNY and SVGAGI (reference sequence). CDR3 size: 16 residues. V shed 0 bases and J 6 bases; nucleotides not matched to a gene: 6.

This chain uses TRBV28 with TRBJ1-6; D is ambiguous. Germline CDR1 and CDR2: MDHEN and SYDVKM. The CDR3 sequence is 14 residues long. V shed 7 bases and J shed 7 bases, with 14 bases lying between them. CDR3 residues: CASTPGGSNSPLHF. CDR3 nucleotide sequence: TGTGCCAGCACCCCCGGCGGCAGCAATTCACCCCTCCACTTT.

V and J are TRBV7-8 and TRBJ2-1, with 12 bases matching TRBD2. This CDR3 comprises 17 residues. V gave up 1 base and J gave up 7 bases; unmatched junction bases: 8. Germline-derived CDR1 and CDR2 are SGHVS and FQNEAQ. The DNA for the CDR3 is TGTGCCAGCAGCTTAGACTCCGGCCTAGCGGGGGGGAATGAGCAGTTCTTC. It translates to CASSLDSGLAGGNEQFF.

The rearrangement links TRBV28 to TRBJ2-1; no clear D gene. V lost 4 bases and J lost 10, with 14 bases in between. Germline loops: CDR1 MDHEN, CDR2 SYDVKM. The CDR3 consists of 13 residues. The DNA of the CDR3 is TGTGCCAGCAGTTCTGGACCATCGAGGGAGCAGTTCTTC. Translating gives CASSSGPSREQFF.

This clonotype was observed a handful of times. This chain joins TRBV11-2 and TRBJ1-1, with TRBD1 matching over 7 bases. The V and J ends lost 5 bases and 11 bases, in that order; junction bases with no gene match: 11. There are 13 residues in the CDR3. Germline CDR1 is SGHAT and CDR2 is FQNNGV. CDR3 sequence: CASSGQRGGDAFF. DNA for the CDR3: TGTGCCAGCAGCGGTCAAAGAGGGGGCGACGCTTTCTTT.

This clonotype was counted between two and nine times. The genes are TRBV2 and TRBJ2-5; possibly TRBD1 for D (6 bases). V lost 3 bases and J lost 2, with 13 bases in between. CDR3 length equals 15 residues. Looked up from germline, CDR1 is SNHLY and CDR2 is FYNNEI. The CDR3 DNA reads as TGTGCCAGCAGTGAGGGGGCCCGCCCTCAAGAGACCCAGTACTTC. Translation: CASSEGARPQETQYF.

There are a few counts of this clonotype. The chain has TRBV29-1 and TRBJ1-1, with D perhaps matching TRBD1 (6 bases). Germline V lookup: CDR1 SQVTM, CDR2 ANQGSEA. The CDR3 sequence is 16 residues long. Trimming removed 6 bases from V and 2 bases from J, with 22 bases in between. This CDR3 reads CSVLRGGWRGNTEAFF. CDR3 in DNA: TGCAGCGTCCTAAGGGGGGGTTGGAGGGGAAACACTGAAGCTTTCTTT.

This clonotype was seen once. A clone one base away is much larger, so this may be a read error. This chain uses TRBV4-2 with TRBJ2-7; 8 bases are a match to TRBD2. The DNA end favors TRBJ2-5, so the J call may be wrong. Per germline, CDR1 LGHNA and CDR2 YNFKEQ. The CDR3 covers 16 residues. CDR3 sequence: CASSQDLGLDQETQYF. For the CDR3, the DNA is TGTGCCAGCAGCCAAGATTTGGGACTAGACCAAGAGACCCAGTACTTC.

The sample holds many counts of this clonotype. This chain joins TRBV12-3 or TRBV12-4 and TRBJ2-5, with D possibly TRBD2 on 5 matching bases. The length of the CDR3 is 13 residues. Trimming cost V 3 bases and J 4 bases, with 9 bases left between them. This CDR3 reads CASSFGGGETQYF. For the CDR3, the DNA is TGTGCCAGCAGTTTTGGAGGCGGAGAGACCCAGTACTTC.

This sequence joins TRBV12-3 or TRBV12-4 and TRBJ2-2; D call uncertain. This CDR3 is built from 10 residues. Trimming took off 10 bases at V and 5 bases at J, with 5 bases between the two ends. This CDR3 is CATGTGELFF. In nucleotides, the CDR3 is TGTGCCACCGGAACCGGGGAGCTGTTTTTT.

The chain is built from TRBV12-3 or TRBV12-4 and TRBJ2-2; D is unclear. V lost 2 bases, J lost 8 bases, and 9 bases lay in between. This CDR3 region has 13 residues. This CDR3 is CASSLSIMGELFF. CDR3 nucleotides: TGTGCCAGCAGTTTAAGTATAATGGGGGAGCTGTTTTTT.

The V call is TRBV27, the J call TRBJ1-1; TRBD1 agrees at 8 bases. V dropped 6 bases and J dropped 1; count of bases not matched to a gene: 7. The CDR3 length is 15 residues. CDR1 is MNHEY and CDR2 is SMNVEV in the germline V gene (reference sequence). The CDR3 DNA is TGTGCCAGCAGGACGACAGGGGCACCGAACACTGAAGCTTTCTTT. It specifies CASRTTGAPNTEAFF.

A few counts support this clonotype. The genes are TRBV10-3 and TRBJ2-3, with TRBD2 identical over 11 bases. The CDR3 length is 16 residues. After removal of 4 bases from V and 3 bases from J, the junction contained 6 bases not matched to a gene. The germline gives CDR1 ENHRY, CDR2 SYGVKD. The CDR3 protein is CAISAGTSGSTDTQYF. The CDR3 DNA reads TGTGCCATCAGTGCCGGGACTAGCGGATCGACAGATACGCAGTATTTT.

This clonotype was found many times. V usage is TRBV29-1 and J usage is TRBJ2-5; D remains ambiguous. Looked up from germline, CDR1 is SQVTM and CDR2 is ANQGSEA. The CDR3 is made up of 14 amino acids. V was cut by 4 bases and J by 5 bases, with 17 bases left in between. CDR3 protein: CSVVSVAAGETQYF. The CDR3 coding sequence is TGCAGCGTTGTTTCGGTGGCTGCCGGGGAGACCCAGTACTTC.

This chain joins TRBV28 and TRBJ2-7, with a tentative D call TRBD1 (5 bases). Near its end, the DNA agrees better with TRBJ2-5, so the J call may be wrong. Germline loops: CDR1 MDHEN, CDR2 SYDVKM. The CDR3 extends over 17 amino acids. CDR3 loop: CASSVIARAQQGETQYF. DNA of the CDR3: TGTGCCAGCAGTGTAATTGCTAGGGCCCAGCAGGGAGAGACCCAGTACTTC.

This chain joins TRBV15 and TRBJ2-3; 7 bases match TRBD2. Germline CDR1 reads LNHNV; CDR2 reads YYDKDF (reference sequence). V lost 1 base to trimming and J lost 2 bases; unmatched junction nucleotides: 3. This CDR3 spans 15 amino acids. The CDR3 nucleotides are TGTGCCACCAGCAGAGTAGCGGGCGACACAGATACGCAGTATTTT. This sequence encodes CATSRVAGDTDTQYF.

This clonotype was seen many times. V and J are TRBV4-1 and TRBJ2-3; D perhaps matches TRBD2 (7 bases). This CDR3 is built from 16 residues. Trimming stripped 8 bases from V and 6 bases from J, with 24 bases between. CDR1 and CDR2 from the germline V gene are MGHRA and YSYEKL. The CDR3 here is CASGQTREAASDTQYF. The CDR3 DNA follows: TGCGCCAGCGGACAGACTCGGGAGGCAGCGTCGGATACGCAGTATTTT.

This clonotype was detected a few times. The chain joins TRBV28 to TRBJ2-1; weak D call: TRBD2 (7 bases). The CDR3 consists of 13 residues. Trimming removed 7 bases at V and 5 bases at J, with 12 bases between. The germline gives CDR1 MDHEN, CDR2 SYDVKM. Here the CDR3 DNA reads TGTGCCAGCACCCGAGGGGGGGACAATGAGCAGTTCTTC. Translating it yields CASTRGGDNEQFF.

This clonotype was observed a few times. The rearrangement joins TRBV20-1 to TRBJ2-7; TRBD2 matches 8 bases. The germline gives CDR1 DFQATT, CDR2 SNEGSKA (reference sequence). V trimming: 0 bases; J trimming: 7 bases; junction bases outside the gene matches: 5. The CDR3 covers 13 residues. The CDR3 loop is CSARDFGGDEQYF. CDR3 DNA: TGCAGTGCTAGAGATTTCGGGGGGGATGAGCAGTACTTC.

Remarks on this clonotype: It may be a read error: a sequence one base away is much more abundant. The gene calls are TRBV29-1 and TRBJ2-4; the D gene could be TRBD1 or TRBD2 (6 bases each). The J call is doubtful: the DNA matches TRBJ2-7 better. This CDR3 has 15 amino acids. The germline V gene has CDR1 SQVTM and CDR2 ANQGSEA. CDR3 nucleotide sequence: TGCAGCGTGGCCAGCGGGCGGGACATCACCCACGAGCAGTACTTC. It yields the protein CSVASGRDITHEQYF.

Concerning this clonotype: A much larger clone lies a single base off, so this may be a read error. This chain connects TRBV10-3 to TRBJ2-1; the match to TRBD2 covers 7 bases. The J call is uncertain, as TRBJ2-7 better fits the DNA end. Germline V gene lookup returns CDR1 ENHRY and CDR2 SYGVKD. CDR3 length equals 14 residues. CDR3: CAIISRLADNEQYF. The CDR3 nucleotides read TGTGCCATCATCTCGCGGCTAGCGGACAATGAGCAGTACTTC.

This clonotype was counted between two and nine times. J is TRBJ1-2 and V is TRBV20-1; D unclear. V was cut by 6 bases and J by 4 bases, with 12 bases left in between. In germline, CDR1 is DFQATT, CDR2 SNEGSKA (reference sequence). The CDR3 covers 12 residues. The CDR3 sequence: CSAQDATYGYTF. CDR3 in DNA: TGCAGTGCCCAGGACGCGACCTATGGCTACACCTTC.